This T cell receptor beta chain was recovered during a study of blood T cells in healthy people across ages. Background on the study: In model experiments, template switching was able to capture about one barcoded beta molecule for every two T cells that were present.

A J-beta primer mix and a sample-barcoded 5' primer were used in a second PCR of roughly 6 to 12 cycles. TCRdb reprocessed the 5' RACE reads with MiXCR, giving one entry per CDR3 protein. This sample has around 800,000 distinct CDR3 sequences; about 53% occur once, and the top ten carry 41%. Study-level points and caveats: TCR beta diversity correlated strongly with naive T cell percentage.

About this clonotype itself: Its specificity is not known.

This TCR came from a man older than 75 in good health. Sequenced input: blood.

The CDR3 sequence: CASSPGTRKDTQYF. In nucleotides, the CDR3 is TGTGCCAGCAGCCCCGGGACTAGAAAAGATACGCAGTATTTT. This sequence joins TRBV6-2 or TRBV6-3 and TRBJ2-3; 8 bases map to TRBD2. V shed 6 bases and J 5 bases; nucleotides not matched to a gene: 7. The CDR3 length is 14 residues. Germline loops: CDR1 MNHEY, CDR2 SVGEGT.